A single sample is the source of the 14 T cell receptor beta chains below, sequenced in a study of T cells in Graves' hyperthyroidism and ophthalmopathy. Template material for amplifying TCR beta CDR3 regions consisted of RNA transcripts. A set of HTBI primers served as the primers for a first-round RT-PCR of the TCR CDR3. TCRdb re-called the multiplex PCR reads through MiXCR, storing one row per CDR3 protein. This sample has 600,000 or so distinct CDR3 sequences; 11% to 15% occur once, and the top ten carry around 7%. The sequencing input was blood. The receptors were gathered from a woman in her late teens or twenties with Graves' ophthalmopathy.

The chain links TRBV20-1 to TRBJ1-3; D uncertain. The CDR3 has 13 residues. Germline-derived CDR1 and CDR2 are DFQATT and SNEGSKA (reference sequence). Trimming pared 6 bases from V and 2 bases from J, leaving 11 bases between. The CDR3 DNA is TGCAGTGCCTGGGGAAGGCCTGGAAACACCATATATTTT. Translating gives CSAWGRPGNTIYF.

The rearrangement links TRBV11-1 to TRBJ2-2, with 9 bases fitting TRBD2. The CDR3 is 16 amino acids. V was clipped by 7 bases and J by 1 base; unmatched bases: 7. Germline V gene lookup returns CDR1 SGHAT and CDR2 FQDESV (reference sequence). As DNA, the CDR3 is TGTGCCAGCAACTTCTTAGCGGGGGTGAACACCGGGGAGCTGTTTTTT. Amino acid sequence: CASNFLAGVNTGELFF.

The chain employs TRBV10-3 and TRBJ1-4, with TRBD1 identical over 10 bases. With V trimmed by 10 bases and J by 2 bases, 10 bases remained unmatched. This CDR3 has 16 residues. The V gene's germline CDR1 is ENHRY and CDR2 SYGVKD. CDR3 coding DNA: TGTGCCACCGCCCCCGGGACAGGGGCGACTAATGAAAAACTGTTTTTT. The encoded protein is CATAPGTGATNEKLFF.

The sample holds many counts of this clonotype. The chain combines TRBV5-6 with TRBJ2-7, with D perhaps TRBD1 (6 bases). The CDR3 loop spans 15 amino acids. Trimming left V 4 bases short and J 0 bases short, with 14 bases between. Germline CDR1 reads SGHDT; CDR2 reads YYEEEE. The CDR3 region has the DNA TGTGCCAGCAGCGTGGGACACGCGAGCTCCTACGAGCAGTACTTC. Its protein product is CASSVGHASSYEQYF.

This clonotype was observed many times. The chain couples TRBV20-1 to TRBJ2-1, with 13 bases aligning to TRBD2. Germline V gene sequence: CDR1 DFQATT, CDR2 SNEGSKA (reference sequence). The V gene end was trimmed by 0 bases and the J gene end by 7 bases; junction bases not matched to a gene: 6. CDR3 length: 16 amino acids. CDR3 loop: CSARDRTSGSWNEQFF. The CDR3 DNA follows: TGCAGTGCTAGAGATCGGACTAGCGGGAGTTGGAATGAGCAGTTCTTC.

This clonotype was observed at least ten times. The chain recombines TRBV7-2 with TRBJ2-7, with 7 bases that match TRBD2. The CDR3 has 13 amino acids. Per the germline V gene, CDR1 is SGHTA and CDR2 is FQGNSA. J lost 3 bases, V lost 3 bases, and 2 bases had no gene match. This chain's CDR3 is CASSFGGGYEQYF. Written as DNA, the CDR3 is TGTGCCAGCAGCTTTGGCGGGGGCTACGAGCAGTACTTC.

V gene TRBV20-1 combines with J gene TRBJ1-5; D call uncertain. This CDR3 comprises 17 residues. Germline V gives CDR1 DFQATT, CDR2 SNEGSKA (reference sequence). V lost 0 bases to trimming and J lost 2 bases, with 17 bases between them. CDR3 in DNA: TGCAGTGCTAGAGATAGTCAGAGATCCTCGGGCAATCAGCCCCAGCATTTT. Amino acids: CSARDSQRSSGNQPQHF.

This clonotype was found many times. CDR3 in amino acids: CASSYNPTGELFF. CDR3 nucleotides: TGTGCCAGCAGCTACAATCCCACCGGGGAGCTGTTTTTT. The rearrangement links TRBV12-3 or TRBV12-4 to TRBJ2-2; D is uncertain. V lost 6 bases and J 4 bases, leaving 9 bases between the germline ends. CDR3 length: 13 amino acids.

This clonotype was detected many times. The V call is TRBV7-9, the J call TRBJ2-5; the match to TRBD2 covers 8 bases. The J segment lost 0 bases and the V segment lost 2 bases, leaving 17 bases of the junction unmatched. Germline CDR1 reads SEHNR; CDR2 reads FQNEAQ (reference sequence). The CDR3 is 20 amino acids. CDR3 sequence reads: CASSLRTSSGPRPNQETQYF. The CDR3 bases are TGTGCCAGCAGCTTAAGAACGTCTAGCGGGCCCCGCCCCAACCAAGAGACCCAGTACTTC.

This clonotype was picked up many times. J is TRBJ2-7 and V is TRBV30, with D tentatively TRBD2 (5 bases). Germline values: CDR1 GTSNPN, CDR2 SVGIG (reference sequence). There are 13 residues in the CDR3. With 0 bases removed from V and 6 bases from J, the gap between germline ends came to 12 bases. Written as DNA, the CDR3 is TGTGCCTGGAGTGTACAGTCCGGGGTCGAGCAGTACTTC. It encodes CAWSVQSGVEQYF.

This clonotype was observed a few times. The chain recombines TRBV3-1 with TRBJ2-3; D is ambiguous. V was trimmed by 1 base and J by 6 bases, leaving 17 bases between them. CDR1 is LGHDT and CDR2 is YNNKEL in the germline V gene (reference sequence). This CDR3 has 16 amino acids. The CDR3 nucleotides are TGTGCCAGCAGCCAAGTCGGTTGGGCCCTTATGGATACGCAGTATTTT. Its translation: CASSQVGWALMDTQYF.

This clonotype was detected ten times or more. V gene TRBV2 combines with J gene TRBJ2-1; 13 nucleotides line up with TRBD2. There are 17 residues in the CDR3. V gave up 5 bases and J gave up 8 bases; unmatched junction bases: 12. The germline CDR1 and CDR2 sequences are SNHLY and FYNNEI. DNA of the CDR3: TGTGCCAGCAGTCCAAGACTAGCGGGAGGAAGCCTTGATGAGCAGTTCTTC. Protein: CASSPRLAGGSLDEQFF.

The genes are TRBV20-1 and TRBJ2-5; 15 nucleotides agree with TRBD2. This CDR3 has 18 amino acids. Germline-derived CDR1 and CDR2 are DFQATT and SNEGSKA (reference sequence). Trimming removed 3 bases from V and 5 bases from J; junction bases left unmatched: 13. The CDR3 here is CSASGQKGLAGGVETQYF. For the CDR3, the DNA is TGCAGTGCTAGCGGACAAAAAGGACTAGCGGGGGGGGTGGAGACCCAGTACTTC.

The chain couples TRBV19 to TRBJ1-5, with D unclear. The CDR3 length is 15 residues. From germline, CDR1 is LNHDA and CDR2 SQIVND (reference sequence). V lost 8 bases, J lost 0 bases, and 14 bases lay in between. For the CDR3, the DNA is TGTGCCAGTCAATTGGGAACAATTAGCAATCAGCCCCAGCATTTT. Its protein is CASQLGTISNQPQHF.